The present TCR beta chain was sequenced within a study of Ad26.COV2.S vaccination and SARS-CoV-2 variants. The V and J ends lost 2 bases and 7 bases, in that order; junction bases with no gene match: 8. Germline CDR1 KGHSH, CDR2 LQKENI. The CDR3 is 14 residues long. Noted treatment: around 19 received Ad26.COV2.S at low or high dose, single or two shots; 5 received placebo; per-sample allocation not given. Repertoires come from day 63 after the first vaccine or placebo injection. Sequencing used immunoSEQ multiplex PCR; TCRdb keeps in-frame clones, though not all of them. The table shows about 680,000 clones, with 80% to 90% occurring only once. In the case of this clone: The antigen is unknown.

Study outcomes and limitations: Vaccine recipients showed a spike-specific TCR breadth that was higher than in placebo recipients.

Specimen: peripheral blood, collected in a trial of Ad26.COV2.S vaccine versus placebo. This TCR was recovered from a person between 18 and 59 years old who received the Ad26.COV2.S COVID-19 vaccine or a placebo. This chain joins TRBV18 and TRBJ2-7; 7 bases match TRBD2. CDR3 coding DNA: TGTGCCAGCTCACCAAGGGAGGGAGGGATGGAGCAGTACTTC. This codes for CASSPREGGMEQYF.